Following are 21 T cell receptor beta chains from one sample sequenced in a study of CD8+ T cells in alopecia areata. Treatment of the sample: oral pan-JAK inhibitor, 5-10 mg twice daily. Extraction of RNA preceded its reverse transcription into cDNA, which served as the sequencing template. Data came from immunoSEQ multiplex PCR; TCRdb stores just in-frame clones and leaves some out. The profile covers fewer than 250,000 clones, with 45% to 65% appearing a single time and approximately 0.7% taken by the ten largest. Sample: CD4+ T cells sorted from blood, taken at week 4, from a patient treated with tofacitinib. Receptors originate from a human donor with alopecia areata.

V is TRBV29-1 and J is TRBJ2-3; D gene ambiguous. Germline CDR1 reads SQVTM; CDR2 reads ANQGSEA. Trimming pared 3 bases from V and 4 bases from J, leaving 2 bases between. This CDR3 region has 10 residues. As DNA, the CDR3 is TGCAGCGTTGATTCAGATACGCAGTATTTT. Translating it yields CSVDSDTQYF.

The chain combines TRBV7-2 with TRBJ2-1, with no clear D. The V and J ends lost 6 bases and 4 bases respectively, with 4 bases between them. This CDR3 region has 11 residues. Germline values: CDR1 SGHTA, CDR2 FQGNSA. CDR3: CASRFYNEQFF. As DNA, the CDR3 is TGTGCCAGCAGATTTTACAATGAGCAGTTCTTC.

V and J are TRBV9 and TRBJ1-5, with TRBD1 as a possible D gene (5 bases). Trimming took 0 bases from V and 2 from J, leaving 12 bases between them. The CDR3 covers 16 residues. Germline V gene lookup returns CDR1 SGDLS and CDR2 YYNGEE. The CDR3 region is CASSVEGGERNQPQHF. For the CDR3, the DNA is TGTGCCAGCAGCGTAGAAGGAGGGGAGCGCAATCAGCCCCAGCATTTT.

The V gene is TRBV25-1, the J gene TRBJ1-4; a weak D match, TRBD1 (5 bases). Between the trimmed V and J ends, which lost 5 bases and 0 bases, there was a span of 13 bases. This CDR3 has 16 amino acids. Germline loops: CDR1 MGHDK, CDR2 SYGVNS. DNA of the CDR3: TGTGCCAGCAGTCCAGGGACCGACGCAACTAATGAAAAACTGTTTTTT. Protein sequence: CASSPGTDATNEKLFF.

J is TRBJ2-6 and V is TRBV11-2, with unresolved D. The ends were cut back, 3 bases at V and 0 bases at J, with 9 bases in the middle. The germline V gene has CDR1 SGHAT and CDR2 FQNNGV. This CDR3 contains 16 residues. The CDR3 protein is CASSLRTVSGANVLTF. DNA of the CDR3: TGTGCCAGCAGCTTGAGAACAGTCTCTGGGGCCAACGTCCTGACTTTC.

This clone was counted a few times. J is TRBJ2-3 and V is TRBV7-2, with D hard to call. V was trimmed by 1 base and J by 6 bases, leaving 14 bases between them. CDR3 length: 15 residues. Germline CDR1 reads SGHTA; CDR2 reads FQGNSA. The CDR3, as DNA: TGTGCCAGCAGCTTAGTAGGTAGCCCTGCGGATACGCAGTATTTT. Amino acid sequence: CASSLVGSPADTQYF.

The chain couples TRBV5-1 to TRBJ2-3; 7 bases map to TRBD1. The CDR3 length is 15 residues. The V segment lost 1 base and the J segment 6 bases; nucleotides outside the gene matches: 8. Germline values: CDR1 SGHRS, CDR2 YFSETQ. CDR3 sequence reads: CASSLKGAGADTQYF. The CDR3 DNA reads TGCGCCAGCAGCTTGAAGGGGGCAGGAGCTGATACGCAGTATTTT. Together with reference TRBV5-1 and TRBJ2-3, the CDR3 gives the full variable domain: KAGVTQTPRYLIKTRGQQVTLSCSPISGHRSVSWYQQTPGQGLQFLFEYFSETQRNKGNFPGRFSGRQFSNSRSEMNVSTLELGDSALYLCASSLKGAGADTQYFGPGTRLTVL.

J is TRBJ2-3 and V is TRBV20-1, with D uncertain. Trimming took off 7 bases at V and 6 bases at J, with 11 bases between the two ends. The germline V gene encodes CDR1 DFQATT and CDR2 SNEGSKA (reference sequence). This CDR3 has 11 amino acids. CDR3 DNA: TGCAGTGGACCTTTTGGGGATACGCAGTATTTT. This sequence encodes CSGPFGDTQYF.

The chain is built from TRBV6-6 and TRBJ2-7, with D possibly called TRBD1 or TRBD2 (6 bases each). The CDR3 totals 16 residues. V dropped 2 bases and J dropped 0 bases, with 14 bases sitting between them. Looked up from germline, CDR1 is MNHNY and CDR2 is SVGAGI (reference sequence). CDR3 amino acids: CASSYVGGPYSYEQYF. CDR3 bases: TGTGCCAGCAGTTACGTCGGGGGCCCGTACTCCTACGAGCAGTACTTC.

This clone was seen a handful of times. The chain uses TRBV11-2 and TRBJ2-1, with TRBD2 matching 8 bases. V was pared by 5 bases and J by 13 bases, with 10 bases of the junction left unmatched. Germline values: CDR1 SGHAT, CDR2 FQNNGV. CDR3 size: 13 residues. The CDR3 protein is CASSPGTSVRQFF. In DNA form, the CDR3 reads TGTGCCAGCAGCCCCGGGACTAGTGTTCGTCAGTTCTTC.

This chain links TRBV30 with TRBJ2-7; 8 positions agree with TRBD2. Trimming cost V 0 bases and J 2 bases; bases outside gene matches: 9. The CDR3 contains 16 residues. Germline-derived CDR1 and CDR2 are GTSNPN and SVGIG (reference sequence). CDR3 sequence reads: CAWSVLSISGTYEQYF. The DNA of the CDR3 is TGTGCCTGGAGTGTACTGAGTATTAGCGGGACCTACGAGCAGTACTTC. Combining the CDR3 with reference TRBV30 and TRBJ2-7 gives the whole variable domain SQTIHQWPATLVQPVGSPLSLECTVEGTSNPNLYWYRQAAGRGLQLLFYSVGIGQISSEVPQNLSASRPQDRQFILSSKKLLLSDSGFYLCAWSVLSISGTYEQYFGPGTRLTVT.

The chain combines TRBV29-1 with TRBJ2-5; D perhaps matches TRBD2 (7 bases). The germline V gene has CDR1 SQVTM and CDR2 ANQGSEA. The CDR3 length is 12 residues. Deletions cut 7 bases from V and 4 bases from J, with 13 bases between. The CDR3 DNA sequence: TGCAGCGCTGGGGGGGCCGGAGAGACCCAGTACTTC. Translated: CSAGGAGETQYF.

The J gene is TRBJ2-5, the V gene TRBV15, with D unresolved. The CDR3 covers 13 residues. V was trimmed by 0 bases and J by 9 bases, leaving 11 bases between them. Per germline, CDR1 LNHNV and CDR2 YYDKDF (reference sequence). CDR3 in amino acids: CATSRDPRTAQYF. The DNA for the CDR3 is TGTGCCACCAGCAGAGATCCGAGAACGGCCCAGTACTTC.

The genes are TRBV7-2 and TRBJ1-2; 10 bases fit TRBD1. This CDR3 has 13 amino acids. The germline V gene encodes CDR1 SGHTA and CDR2 FQGNSA. The trim removed 1 base at V and 12 bases at J, leaving 5 bases unmatched. The CDR3 region is CASSLEGQGFNTF. The CDR3 region has the DNA TGTGCCAGCAGCTTAGAGGGACAGGGGTTTAACACCTTC.

The V gene is TRBV30, the J gene TRBJ1-5; perhaps TRBD1 as D (5 bases). There are 13 residues in the CDR3. In germline, CDR1 is GTSNPN, CDR2 SVGIG (reference sequence). V lost 2 bases, J lost 5 bases, and 10 bases lay in between. CDR3 coding DNA: TGTGCCTGGAGTTCAGGGAGAGATCAGCCCCAGCATTTT. Translation gives CAWSSGRDQPQHF.

The V and J genes are TRBV6-5 and TRBJ2-3; the D is unclear. Deletions cut 9 bases from V and 4 bases from J, with 17 bases between. The germline CDR1 and CDR2 sequences are MNHEY and SVGAGI. There are 14 residues in the CDR3. The chain's CDR3 is CASKNDLWSDTQYF. The CDR3 DNA reads as TGTGCCAGTAAAAATGACCTTTGGTCAGATACGCAGTATTTT.

The chain links TRBV27 to TRBJ1-2; D is ambiguous. V lost 1 base to trimming and J lost 4 bases, with 7 bases between them. From germline, CDR1 is MNHEY and CDR2 SMNVEV (reference sequence). There are 13 residues in the CDR3. CDR3 loop: CASSLFRGYGYTF. CDR3 coding DNA: TGTGCCAGCAGTTTATTTCGGGGCTATGGCTACACCTTC.

The chain couples TRBV15 to TRBJ2-1, with 9 bases identical to TRBD2. Germline CDR1 and CDR2: LNHNV and YYDKDF (reference sequence). With 0 bases clipped from V and 7 bases from J, the junction kept 7 bases outside the gene matches. The CDR3 sequence is 16 residues long. The CDR3 protein is CATSRDLASGTNEQFF. The DNA of the CDR3 is TGTGCCACCAGCAGAGATCTGGCTAGCGGGACGAATGAGCAGTTCTTC.

This clone was observed a few times. The V gene is TRBV14, the J gene TRBJ1-4; 7 positions agree with TRBD1. Germline V lookup: CDR1 SGHDN, CDR2 FVKESK. The V segment lost 2 bases and the J segment 7 bases; nucleotides outside the gene matches: 7. The CDR3 totals 15 residues. Here the CDR3 DNA reads TGTGCCAGCAGCCAACGACAGGGCTTGGGTGAAAAACTGTTTTTT. Protein sequence: CASSQRQGLGEKLFF.

This rearrangement joins TRBV14 to TRBJ2-7; weak D call: TRBD1 (5 bases). CDR1 is SGHDN and CDR2 is FVKESK in the germline V gene. Between the trimmed V and J ends, which lost 0 bases and 3 bases, there was a span of 12 bases. CDR3 length equals 15 residues. CDR3 sequence (DNA): TGTGCCAGCAGCCAAGAAGGGGCAGCCTTCTACGAGCAGTACTTC. Its protein product is CASSQEGAAFYEQYF.

The J gene is TRBJ2-1, the V gene TRBV7-3; a weak D match, TRBD1 (5 bases). This CDR3 comprises 13 residues. V was clipped by 0 bases and J by 13 bases, with 13 bases between them. Germline V gives CDR1 SGHTA, CDR2 FQGTGA. CDR3 in DNA: TGTGCCAGCAGCTTAACCGAGGAACAGGTTCAGTTCTTC. This translates into CASSLTEEQVQFF.